This T cell receptor (beta chain) is drawn from a study of radiation and T cells in renal cell carcinoma. Study-level findings and limits: Top tumor clonotypes rose in blood 2 weeks post-radiation, then contracted.

TCRdb keeps only in-frame clones here, not all; method: immunoSEQ multiplex PCR. The sample shows around 16,000 clones, 50% of them seen only once. Sample treatment: 15 Gy SBRT to primary tumor, nephrectomy 4 weeks later. The CDR3 loop spans 15 amino acids. Germline V gene data show CDR1 as SGHRS and CDR2 as YFSETQ. V shed 0 bases, J shed 0 bases, and the junction held 2 bases outside the gene matches. Points on this clone: Its antigen is undetermined.

Source: tumor tissue, taken from a patient whose treatment included radiotherapy and nephrectomy. This TCR came from a woman between 55 and 75 years old with renal cell carcinoma. The V and J genes are TRBV5-1 and TRBJ2-7; 8 nucleotides align to TRBD2. CDR3 DNA: TGCGCCAGCAGCTTGGTTAGCGGGACCTCCTACGAGCAGTACTTC. It encodes CASSLVSGTSYEQYF.